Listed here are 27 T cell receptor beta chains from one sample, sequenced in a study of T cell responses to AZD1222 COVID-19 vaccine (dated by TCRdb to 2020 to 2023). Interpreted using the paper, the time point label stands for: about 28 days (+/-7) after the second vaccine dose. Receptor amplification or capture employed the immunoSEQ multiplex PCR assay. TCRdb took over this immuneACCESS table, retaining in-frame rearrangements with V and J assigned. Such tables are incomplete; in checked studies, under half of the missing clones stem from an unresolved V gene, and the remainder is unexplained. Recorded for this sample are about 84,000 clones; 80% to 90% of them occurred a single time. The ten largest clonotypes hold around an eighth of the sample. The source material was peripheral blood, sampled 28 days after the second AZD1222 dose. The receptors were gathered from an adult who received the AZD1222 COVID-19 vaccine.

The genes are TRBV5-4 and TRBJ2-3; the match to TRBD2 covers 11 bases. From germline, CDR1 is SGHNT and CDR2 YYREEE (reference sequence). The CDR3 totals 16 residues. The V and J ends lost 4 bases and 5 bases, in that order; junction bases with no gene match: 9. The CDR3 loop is CASSRSSGGLIDTQYF. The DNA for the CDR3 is TGTGCCAGCAGCAGATCTAGCGGGGGGTTAATAGATACGCAGTATTTT.

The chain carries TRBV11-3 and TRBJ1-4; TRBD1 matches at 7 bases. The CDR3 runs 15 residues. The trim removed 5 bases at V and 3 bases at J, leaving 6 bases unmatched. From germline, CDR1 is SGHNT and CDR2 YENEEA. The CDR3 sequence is CASSQQGFPNEKLFF. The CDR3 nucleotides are TGTGCCAGCAGCCAACAGGGGTTCCCTAATGAAAAACTGTTTTTT. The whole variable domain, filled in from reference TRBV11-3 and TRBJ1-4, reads EAGVVQSPRYKIIEKKQPVAFWCNPISGHNTLYWYLQNLGQGPELLIRYENEEAVDDSQLPKDRFSAERLKGVDSTLKIQPAELGDSAVYLCASSQQGFPNEKLFFGSGTQLSVL.

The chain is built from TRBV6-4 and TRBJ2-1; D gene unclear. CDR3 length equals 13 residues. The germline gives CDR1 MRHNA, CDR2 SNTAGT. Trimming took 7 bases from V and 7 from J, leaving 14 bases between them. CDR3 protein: CASMWVPRNEQFF. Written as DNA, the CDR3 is TGTGCCAGCATGTGGGTCCCCCGGAATGAGCAGTTCTTC.

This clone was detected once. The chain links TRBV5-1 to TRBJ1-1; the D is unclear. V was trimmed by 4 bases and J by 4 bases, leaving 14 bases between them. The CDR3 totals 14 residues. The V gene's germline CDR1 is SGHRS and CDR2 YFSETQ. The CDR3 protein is CASSLGGVGTEAFF. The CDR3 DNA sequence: TGCGCCAGCAGCCTTGGCGGCGTCGGCACTGAAGCTTTCTTT. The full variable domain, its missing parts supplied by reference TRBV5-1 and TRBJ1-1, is KAGVTQTPRYLIKTRGQQVTLSCSPISGHRSVSWYQQTPGQGLQFLFEYFSETQRNKGNFPGRFSGRQFSNSRSEMNVSTLELGDSALYLCASSLGGVGTEAFFGQGTRLTVV.

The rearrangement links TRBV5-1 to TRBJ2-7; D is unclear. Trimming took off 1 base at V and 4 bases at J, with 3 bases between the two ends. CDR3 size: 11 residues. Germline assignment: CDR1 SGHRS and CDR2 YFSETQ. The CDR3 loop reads CASSLNYEQYF. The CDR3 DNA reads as TGCGCCAGCAGCTTGAATTACGAGCAGTACTTC.

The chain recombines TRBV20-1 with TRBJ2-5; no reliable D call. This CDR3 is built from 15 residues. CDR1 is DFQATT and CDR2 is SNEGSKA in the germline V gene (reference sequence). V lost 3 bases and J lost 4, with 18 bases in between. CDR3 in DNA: TGCAGTGCTAGTGACGGTATGGGTATAGGAGAGACCCAGTACTTC. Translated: CSASDGMGIGETQYF.

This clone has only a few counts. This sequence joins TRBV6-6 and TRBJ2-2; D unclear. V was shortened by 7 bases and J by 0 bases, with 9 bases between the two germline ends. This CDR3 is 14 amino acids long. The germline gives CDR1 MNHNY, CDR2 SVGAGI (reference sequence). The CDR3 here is CASKKDTNTGELFF. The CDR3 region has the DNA TGTGCCAGCAAAAAGGATACGAACACCGGGGAGCTGTTTTTT.

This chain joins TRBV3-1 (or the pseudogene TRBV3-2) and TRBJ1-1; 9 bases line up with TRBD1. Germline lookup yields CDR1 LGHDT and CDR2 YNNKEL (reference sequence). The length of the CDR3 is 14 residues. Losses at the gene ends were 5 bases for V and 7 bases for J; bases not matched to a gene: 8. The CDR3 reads CASSSPGQGIEAFF. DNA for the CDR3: TGTGCCAGCAGCTCGCCGGGACAGGGTATTGAAGCTTTCTTT.

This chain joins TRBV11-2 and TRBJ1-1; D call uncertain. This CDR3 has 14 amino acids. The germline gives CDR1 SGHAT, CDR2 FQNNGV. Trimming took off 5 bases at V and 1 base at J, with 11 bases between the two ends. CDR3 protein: CASSPQFKNTEAFF. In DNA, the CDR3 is TGTGCCAGCAGCCCCCAATTTAAGAACACTGAAGCTTTCTTT.

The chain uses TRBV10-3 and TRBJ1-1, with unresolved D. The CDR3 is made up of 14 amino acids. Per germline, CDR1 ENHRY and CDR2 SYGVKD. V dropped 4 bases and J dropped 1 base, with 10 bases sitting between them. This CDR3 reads CAISVKFENTEAFF. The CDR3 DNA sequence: TGTGCCATCAGTGTAAAGTTCGAGAACACTGAAGCTTTCTTT.

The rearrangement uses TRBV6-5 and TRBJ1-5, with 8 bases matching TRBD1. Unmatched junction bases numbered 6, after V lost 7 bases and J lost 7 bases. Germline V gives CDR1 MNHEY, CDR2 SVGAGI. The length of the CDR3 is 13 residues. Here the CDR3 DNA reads TGTGCCAGCACCGACAGGGGTGGACAGCCCCAGCATTTT. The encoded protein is CASTDRGGQPQHF.

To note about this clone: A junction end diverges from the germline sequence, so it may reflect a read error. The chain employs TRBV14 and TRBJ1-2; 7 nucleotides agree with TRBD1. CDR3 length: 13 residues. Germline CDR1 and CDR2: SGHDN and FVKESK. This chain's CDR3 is CASGQQPGGPEGF. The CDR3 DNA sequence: TGTGCCAGCGGCCAGCAGCCAGGGGGACCGGAGGGCTTC.

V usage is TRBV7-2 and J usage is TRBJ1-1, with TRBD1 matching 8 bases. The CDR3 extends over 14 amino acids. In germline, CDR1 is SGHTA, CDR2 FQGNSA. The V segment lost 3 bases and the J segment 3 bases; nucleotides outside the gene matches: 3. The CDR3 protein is CASSFQQGDTEAFF. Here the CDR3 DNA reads TGTGCCAGCAGCTTCCAACAGGGGGACACTGAAGCTTTCTTT.

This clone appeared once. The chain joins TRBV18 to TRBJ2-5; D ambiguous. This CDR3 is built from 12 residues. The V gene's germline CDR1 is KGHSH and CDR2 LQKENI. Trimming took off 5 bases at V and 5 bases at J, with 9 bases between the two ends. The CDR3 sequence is CASSSLRETQYF. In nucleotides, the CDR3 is TGTGCCAGCTCATCGCTTCGGGAGACCCAGTACTTC.

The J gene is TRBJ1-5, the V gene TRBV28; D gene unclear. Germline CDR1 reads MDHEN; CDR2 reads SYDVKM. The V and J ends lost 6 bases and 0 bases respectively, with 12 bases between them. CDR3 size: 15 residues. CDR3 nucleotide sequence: TGTGCCAGCAGCCCCGAGGGATATAGCAATCAGCCCCAGCATTTT. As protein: CASSPEGYSNQPQHF.

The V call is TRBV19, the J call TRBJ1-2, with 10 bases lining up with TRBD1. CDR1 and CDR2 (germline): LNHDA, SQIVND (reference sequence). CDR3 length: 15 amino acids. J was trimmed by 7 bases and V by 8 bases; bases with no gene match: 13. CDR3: CASFAGTGVLGGYTF. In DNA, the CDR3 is TGTGCCAGTTTCGCCGGGACAGGGGTGCTTGGTGGCTACACCTTC.

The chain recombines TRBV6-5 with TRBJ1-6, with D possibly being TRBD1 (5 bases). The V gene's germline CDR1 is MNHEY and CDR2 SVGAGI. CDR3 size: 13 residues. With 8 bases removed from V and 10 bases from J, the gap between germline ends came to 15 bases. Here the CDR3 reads CASAGDRSSPLHF. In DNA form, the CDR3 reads TGTGCCAGCGCGGGGGATCGCTCGTCACCCCTCCACTTT.

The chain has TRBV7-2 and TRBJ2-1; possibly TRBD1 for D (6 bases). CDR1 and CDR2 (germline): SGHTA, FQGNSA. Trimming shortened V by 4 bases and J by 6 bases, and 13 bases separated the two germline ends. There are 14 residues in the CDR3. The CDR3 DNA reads TGTGCCAGCAGCTCTACAGGGTCTCGCAATGAGCAGTTCTTC. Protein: CASSSTGSRNEQFF.

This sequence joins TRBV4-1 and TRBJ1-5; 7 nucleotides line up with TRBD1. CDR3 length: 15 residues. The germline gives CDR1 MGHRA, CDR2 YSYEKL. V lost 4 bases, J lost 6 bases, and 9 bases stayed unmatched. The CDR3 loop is CASSPSQGLLQPQHF. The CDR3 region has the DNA TGCGCCAGCAGCCCGTCACAGGGGCTGCTTCAGCCCCAGCATTTT.

CDR3 residues: CASSLITRNTEAFF. The CDR3 coding sequence is TGTGCCAGCAGCTTAATCACCCGGAACACTGAAGCTTTCTTT. The genes are TRBV7-8 and TRBJ1-1; D is undetermined. The length of the CDR3 is 14 residues. Between the trimmed V and J ends, which lost 2 bases and 1 base, there was a span of 8 bases. Germline V CDR1 and CDR2: SGHVS, FQNEAQ.

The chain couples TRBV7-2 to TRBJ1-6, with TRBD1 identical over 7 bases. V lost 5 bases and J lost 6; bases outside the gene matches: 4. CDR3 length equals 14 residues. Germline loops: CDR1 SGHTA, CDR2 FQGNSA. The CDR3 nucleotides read TGTGCCAGCAGCCCCGGGACAGTTAATTCACCCCTCCACTTT. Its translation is CASSPGTVNSPLHF.

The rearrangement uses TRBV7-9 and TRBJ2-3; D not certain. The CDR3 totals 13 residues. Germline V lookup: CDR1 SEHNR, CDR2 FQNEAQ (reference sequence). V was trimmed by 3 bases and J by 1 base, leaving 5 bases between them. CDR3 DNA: TGTGCCAGCAGCTTTACAGGCACAGATACGCAGTATTTT. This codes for CASSFTGTDTQYF. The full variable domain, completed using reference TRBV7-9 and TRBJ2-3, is DTGVSQNPRHKITKRGQNVTFRCDPISEHNRLYWYRQTLGQGPEFLTYFQNEAQLEKSRLLSDRFSAERPKGSFSTLEIQRTEQGDSAMYLCASSFTGTDTQYFGPGTRLTVL.

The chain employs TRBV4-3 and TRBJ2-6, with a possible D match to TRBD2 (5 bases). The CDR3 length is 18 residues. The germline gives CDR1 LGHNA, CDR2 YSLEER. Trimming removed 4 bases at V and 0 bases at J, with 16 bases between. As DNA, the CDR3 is TGCGCCAGCAGCCCTCGGCGGGCAGGCGCCTCTGGGGCCAACGTCCTGACTTTC. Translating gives CASSPRRAGASGANVLTF.

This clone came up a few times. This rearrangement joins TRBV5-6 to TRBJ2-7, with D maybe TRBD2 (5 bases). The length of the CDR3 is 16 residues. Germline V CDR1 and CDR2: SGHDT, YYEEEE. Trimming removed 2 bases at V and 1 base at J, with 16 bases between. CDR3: CASSFGVHSGSYEQYF. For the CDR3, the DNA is TGTGCCAGCAGCTTTGGCGTACATTCGGGGTCCTACGAGCAGTACTTC. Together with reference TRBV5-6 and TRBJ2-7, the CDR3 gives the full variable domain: DAGVTQSPTHLIKTRGQQVTLRCSPKSGHDTVSWYQQALGQGPQFIFQYYEEEERQRGNFPDRFSGHQFPNYSSELNVNALLLGDSALYLCASSFGVHSGSYEQYFGPGTRLTVT.

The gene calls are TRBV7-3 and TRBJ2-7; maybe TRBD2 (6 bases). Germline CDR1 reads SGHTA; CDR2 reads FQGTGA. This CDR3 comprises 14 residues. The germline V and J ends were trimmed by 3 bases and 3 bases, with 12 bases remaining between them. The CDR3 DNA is TGTGCCAGCAGCTTCGGAACCGGGGGCTACGAGCAGTACTTC. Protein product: CASSFGTGGYEQYF.

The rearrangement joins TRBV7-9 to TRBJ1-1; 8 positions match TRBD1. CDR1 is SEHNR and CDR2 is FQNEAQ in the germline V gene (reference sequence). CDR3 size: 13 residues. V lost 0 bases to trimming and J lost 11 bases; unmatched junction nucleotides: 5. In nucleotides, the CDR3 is TGTGCCAGCAGCTTAGCGGACAGGGCGGCCGCTTTCTTT. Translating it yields CASSLADRAAAFF.

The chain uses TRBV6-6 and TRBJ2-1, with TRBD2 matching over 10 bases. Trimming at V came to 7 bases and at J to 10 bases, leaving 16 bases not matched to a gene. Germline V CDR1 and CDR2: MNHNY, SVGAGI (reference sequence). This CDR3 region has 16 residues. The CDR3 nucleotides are TGTGCCAGCATACGACTGGGGACTAGCGCTTCTGCGGAGCAGTTCTTC. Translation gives CASIRLGTSASAEQFF.